This T cell receptor beta chain was identified during a study of T cells after yellow fever vaccination. This clonotype has only a few counts. Its antigen is not identified. Template switching by 5'RACE produced TCR cDNA, adding a universal primer site and UMIs. From the 5' RACE reads, TCRdb called clonotypes with MiXCR, one entry per CDR3 protein. The top ten hold around 16% of the sample, which has 350,000 to 450,000 distinct CDR3 sequences, approximately 6% seen once. The CDR3 runs to 17 residues. V lost 4 bases to trimming and J lost 1 base, with 17 bases between them. CDR1 is SGHTA, CDR2 FQGNSA, per germline. Study-level findings and limits: Weaker, the secondary response peaked sooner, at day 5 versus 15. Most clones from primary vaccination were detected again post-booster (96% CD4, about 88% CD8). There was a small share of clonotypes that showed up in both the CD4 and CD8 compartments.

V usage is TRBV7-2 and J usage is TRBJ2-4, with D possibly being TRBD2 (5 bases). The clonotype originates from a man aged 25 to 40 who received the YFV17D yellow fever vaccine. This sample comprised PBMCs, obtained 5 days after the yellow fever booster vaccination. The CDR3, as DNA: TGTGCCAGCAGCTCCCGAACCAGCGGTGGGGCCAAAAACATTCAGTACTTC. It specifies CASSSRTSGGAKNIQYF.